Below, 9 T cell receptor beta chains from the same sample are listed, as sequenced in a study of graft-versus-host responses after intestinal transplantation. Using immunoSEQ multiplex PCR, the repertoire was profiled, and TCRdb retains in-frame clones only, with some absent. The repertoire holds about 71,000 clones, with about 90% as singletons. These receptors' antigens are unknown. Sequences were derived from unstimulated CD8+ T cells sorted from spleen or lymph node cells, sampled before intestinal transplant. The receptors come from a human donor who received an intestinal transplant.

This chain connects TRBV7-2 to TRBJ2-3; a possible D gene is TRBD2 (6 bases). The germline V gene encodes CDR1 SGHTA and CDR2 FQGNSA. The CDR3 has 12 amino acids. V lost 4 bases and J 6 bases, leaving 8 bases between the germline ends. The CDR3: CASSWRVDTQYF. In nucleotides, the CDR3 is TGTGCCAGCAGCTGGAGGGTGGATACGCAGTATTTT.

This rearrangement joins TRBV7-8 to TRBJ1-3; no clear D gene. CDR3 length: 13 amino acids. V lost 5 bases and J 1 base, leaving 6 bases between the germline ends. Germline V gene lookup returns CDR1 SGHVS and CDR2 FQNEAQ. Here the CDR3 reads CASSGESGNTIYF. The CDR3 nucleotides read TGTGCCAGCAGCGGGGAGTCTGGAAACACCATATATTTT.

The chain recombines TRBV18 with TRBJ2-3; 9 bases line up with TRBD2. Germline loops: CDR1 KGHSH, CDR2 LQKENI. V trimming: 3 bases; J trimming: 2 bases; junction bases outside the gene matches: 9. The CDR3 contains 17 residues. The CDR3 DNA reads as TGTGCCAGCTCACCCGACAAGGCGGGGGGGATCACAGATACGCAGTATTTT. This sequence encodes CASSPDKAGGITDTQYF. Variable domain in full (rest from reference TRBV18 and TRBJ2-3): NAGVMQNPRHLVRRRGQEARLRCSPMKGHSHVYWYRQLPEEGLKFMVYLQKENIIDESGMPKERFSAEFPKEGPSILRIQQVVRGDSAAYFCASSPDKAGGITDTQYFGPGTRLTVL.

The chain links TRBV10-1 to TRBJ1-2; D gene uncertain. The CDR3 length is 13 residues. Germline CDR1 reads WNHNN; CDR2 reads SYGVQD (reference sequence). With 0 bases removed from V and 3 bases from J, the gap between germline ends came to 5 bases. CDR3 DNA: TGCGCCAGCAGTGAGTCTGGAGACTATGGCTACACCTTC. Its protein is CASSESGDYGYTF.

Note on this clone: Other nucleotide sequences in the sample specify the same CDR3. The chain is built from TRBV6-5 and TRBJ2-3; 12 nucleotides align to TRBD2. After removal of 4 bases from V and 3 bases from J, the junction contained 2 bases not matched to a gene. Per germline, CDR1 MNHEY and CDR2 SVGAGI. The CDR3 extends over 15 amino acids. The CDR3 region is CASSWTSGATDTQYF. In DNA form, the CDR3 reads TGTGCCAGCAGTTGGACTAGCGGGGCTACAGATACGCAGTATTTT.

This clone was detected only a few times. V and J are TRBV9 and TRBJ1-6; D is unclear. The germline V gene encodes CDR1 SGDLS and CDR2 YYNGEE. The V gene lost 3 bases and the J gene lost 0 bases, with 13 bases spanning the gap. The CDR3 spans 17 residues. CDR3 sequence (DNA): TGTGCCAGCAGCGGCCTGTCGAGGAGCTCCTATAATTCACCCCTCCACTTT. Protein product: CASSGLSRSSYNSPLHF. The full variable domain, rest sourced from reference TRBV9 and TRBJ1-6, is DSGVTQTPKHLITATGQRVTLRCSPRSGDLSVYWYQQSLDQGLQFLIQYYNGEERAKGNILERFSAQQFPDLHSELNLSSLELGDSALYFCASSGLSRSSYNSPLHFGNGTRLTVT.

This chain links TRBV27 with TRBJ1-6, with 10 bases identical to TRBD1. In germline, CDR1 is MNHEY, CDR2 SMNVEV (reference sequence). V lost 8 bases to trimming and J lost 8 bases; unmatched junction nucleotides: 21. There are 19 residues in the CDR3. CDR3 nucleotides: TGTGCCAGCCGTCAGTGGGGGACAGGGGACAAAAGTAGGGATTCACCCCTCCACTTT. Translated, it gives CASRQWGTGDKSRDSPLHF.

This chain connects TRBV13 to TRBJ1-2, with 7 bases aligning to TRBD1. Germline V CDR1 and CDR2: PRHDT, FYEKMQ (reference sequence). The CDR3 covers 15 residues. The trim removed 2 bases at V and 5 bases at J, leaving 8 bases unmatched. CDR3 DNA sequence: TGTGCCAGCAGCTTACTCAGTGACAGGGTTTATGGCTACACCTTC. Translating gives CASSLLSDRVYGYTF.

This clone was recorded a few times. The chain recombines TRBV6-1 with TRBJ2-7; D unclear. CDR1 is MNHNS, CDR2 SASEGT, per germline. The length of the CDR3 is 14 residues. The V and J ends lost 0 bases and 1 base respectively, with 7 bases between them. The CDR3 DNA reads as TGTGCCAGCAGTGAAGCAGGAGTTTCCTACGAGCAGTACTTC. Residues: CASSEAGVSYEQYF.